A single sample is the source of the 19 T cell receptor beta chains below, sequenced in a study of shared clonotypes between healthy human individuals. The table came from immunoSEQ multiplex PCR; TCRdb's copy has only in-frame clones and leaves some out. The table includes some 1 million clones, about 75% detected once. The sequenced sample was memory CD4+ T cells sorted from blood. Subset defined: CD45RA-negative fraction. These receptor sequences come from a man between 18 and 29 years old in good health.

Points on this clone: Germline is not matched at one junction end, which may reflect a read error. The rearrangement links TRBV11-2 to TRBJ2-5, with TRBD1 identical over 7 bases. From germline, CDR1 is SGHAT and CDR2 FQNNGV. The CDR3 is made up of 12 amino acids. In nucleotides, the CDR3 is TGTGCCAGCAGCTTAGCGGGACAGCAGGTGCACTTC. Amino acids: CASSLAGQQVHF. The full variable domain, in which reference TRBV11-2 and TRBJ2-5 provide the parts outside the CDR3, is EAGVAQSPRYKIIEKRQSVAFWCNPISGHATLYWYQQILGQGPKLLIQFQNNGVVDDSQLPKDRFSAERLKGVDSTLKIQPAKLEDSAVYLCASSLAGQQVHFGPGTRLLVL.

In regard to this clone: Other DNA sequences of this sample code for an identical CDR3. The V gene is TRBV18, the J gene TRBJ1-1; 9 positions agree with TRBD1. J lost 4 bases, V lost 6 bases, and 3 bases had no gene match. The germline CDR1 and CDR2 sequences are KGHSH and LQKENI. There are 13 residues in the CDR3. CDR3 DNA: TGTGCCAGCTCGGCGGACAGGGGCACTGAAGCTTTCTTT. Its protein product is CASSADRGTEAFF. Combining the CDR3 with reference TRBV18 and TRBJ1-1 gives the whole variable domain NAGVMQNPRHLVRRRGQEARLRCSPMKGHSHVYWYRQLPEEGLKFMVYLQKENIIDESGMPKERFSAEFPKEGPSILRIQQVVRGDSAAYFCASSADRGTEAFFGQGTRLTVV.

Of note for this clone: The sample has other DNA sequences that encode this CDR3 too. The V gene is TRBV5-1, the J gene TRBJ1-4; the D is unclear. The germline V gene encodes CDR1 SGHRS and CDR2 YFSETQ. Trimming cost V 4 bases and J 3 bases, with 10 bases left between them. CDR3 length: 14 residues. The CDR3 DNA sequence: TGCGCCAGCAGCCCCGGCGGGGCTAATGAAAAACTGTTTTTT. Its translation is CASSPGGANEKLFF.

For the CDR3, the DNA is TGTGCCAGCAGTTCTACCCCGAGCGCAGATACGCAGTATTTT. It translates to CASSSTPSADTQYF. This chain uses TRBV6-5 with TRBJ2-3, with no clear D. The ends were cut back, 4 bases at V and 4 bases at J, with 12 bases in the middle. There are 14 residues in the CDR3. Germline V lookup: CDR1 MNHEY, CDR2 SVGAGI.

The rearrangement joins TRBV2 to TRBJ1-4; no reliable D call. The CDR3 runs to 16 residues. The V gene lost 7 bases and the J gene lost 6 bases, with 21 bases spanning the gap. Per germline, CDR1 SNHLY and CDR2 FYNNEI. The CDR3 sequence: CASKRNWMILDEKLFF. As DNA, the CDR3 is TGTGCCAGCAAAAGGAACTGGATGATTCTGGATGAAAAACTGTTTTTT.

The rearrangement links TRBV2 to TRBJ2-7; D might be TRBD1 (5 bases). This CDR3 contains 13 residues. The V end was cut by 7 bases, the J end by 5 bases, with 15 bases between. Per the germline V gene, CDR1 is SNHLY and CDR2 is FYNNEI. In nucleotides, the CDR3 is TGTGCCAGCAAAAGGGGTATCCGAAACGAGCAGTACTTC. Translating gives CASKRGIRNEQYF.

J is TRBJ2-7 and V is TRBV4-2; D unclear. Germline CDR1 and CDR2: LGHNA and YNFKEQ. This CDR3 spans 13 amino acids. The V end lost 2 bases, the J end lost 5 bases, and 10 bases lay between the germline ends. The CDR3 here is CASSQPSRDEQYF. The CDR3, as DNA: TGTGCCAGCAGCCAACCTTCAAGGGACGAGCAGTACTTC.

This clone has at least ten counts. The chain employs TRBV6-5 and TRBJ2-2; the D gene is possibly TRBD1 (6 bases). V dropped 6 bases and J dropped 4 bases, with 15 bases sitting between them. Germline V gene data show CDR1 as MNHEY and CDR2 as SVGAGI. CDR3 length: 15 residues. The CDR3 loop is CASRPETGITGELFF. CDR3 nucleotide sequence: TGTGCCAGCAGACCTGAGACAGGAATCACCGGGGAGCTGTTTTTT.

This rearrangement joins TRBV7-2 to TRBJ2-1, with unresolved D. Germline V gene lookup returns CDR1 SGHTA and CDR2 FQGNSA. Trimming cost V 0 bases and J 8 bases, with 14 bases left between them. The CDR3 runs 15 residues. In nucleotides, the CDR3 is TGTGCCAGCAGCTTAGCGGGTTATTCGAGCGATGAGCAGTTCTTC. Protein product: CASSLAGYSSDEQFF. The full variable domain, with the rest looked up from reference TRBV7-2 and TRBJ2-1, is GAGVSQSPSNKVTEKGKDVELRCDPISGHTALYWYRQSLGQGLEFLIYFQGNSAPDKSGLPSDRFSAERTGGSVSTLTIQRTQQEDSAVYLCASSLAGYSSDEQFFGPGTRLTVL.

The chain employs TRBV4-3 and TRBJ2-4, with 10 bases lining up with TRBD2. The V gene's germline CDR1 is LGHNA and CDR2 YSLEER. This CDR3 has 18 amino acids. J lost 0 bases, V lost 2 bases, and 7 bases had no gene match. The CDR3: CASSQSTTSGAAKNIQYF. The DNA for the CDR3 is TGCGCCAGCAGCCAAAGTACAACTAGCGGGGCAGCCAAAAACATTCAGTACTTC.

This clone was seen a handful of times. This chain joins TRBV30 and TRBJ1-5; TRBD1 is a possible D gene (6 bases). CDR3 length equals 15 residues. Germline V gene sequence: CDR1 GTSNPN, CDR2 SVGIG (reference sequence). The germline V and J ends were trimmed by 2 bases and 4 bases, with 15 bases remaining between them. The CDR3 is CAWSPGQKMNQPQHF. The CDR3, as DNA: TGTGCCTGGAGTCCTGGACAGAAAATGAATCAGCCCCAGCATTTT.

The chain carries TRBV19 and TRBJ1-2; 8 bases are a match to TRBD1. CDR1 LNHDA and CDR2 SQIVND come from the germline V gene (reference sequence). The CDR3 extends over 14 amino acids. The trim removed 7 bases at V and 5 bases at J, leaving 9 bases unmatched. Here the CDR3 DNA reads TGTGCCAGTATTCAGGGGGCGCTCGGATATGGCTACACCTTC. Residues: CASIQGALGYGYTF. The whole variable domain, filled in from reference TRBV19 and TRBJ1-2, reads DGGITQSPKYLFRKEGQNVTLSCEQNLNHDAMYWYRQDPGQGLRLIYYSQIVNDFQKGDIAEGYSVSREKKESFPLTVTSAQKNPTAFYLCASIQGALGYGYTFGSGTRLTVV.

The chain employs TRBV9 and TRBJ2-1; 14 bases line up with TRBD2. Germline V CDR1 and CDR2: SGDLS, YYNGEE. The CDR3 sequence is 17 residues long. Losses at the gene ends were 4 bases for V and 6 bases for J; bases not matched to a gene: 9. CDR3 nucleotides: TGTGCCAGCAGCACTCGACTAGCGGGAGGGCCAAGCAATGAGCAGTTCTTC. This encodes CASSTRLAGGPSNEQFF.

V gene TRBV5-4 combines with J gene TRBJ1-2; 9 bases agree with TRBD1. Germline trimming cut 0 bases from V and 8 bases from J; bases unmatched to any gene: 11. The germline V gene has CDR1 SGHNT and CDR2 YYREEE (reference sequence). The CDR3 extends over 16 amino acids. CDR3 loop: CASSLDFGTGSFGYTF. The CDR3 nucleotides are TGTGCCAGCAGCTTGGATTTCGGGACAGGGAGTTTCGGCTACACCTTC. The complete variable domain, with remaining parts taken from reference TRBV5-4 and TRBJ1-2, reads ETGVTQSPTHLIKTRGQQVTLRCSSQSGHNTVSWYQQALGQGPQFIFQYYREEENGRGNFPPRFSGLQFPNYSSELNVNALELDDSALYLCASSLDFGTGSFGYTFGSGTRLTVV.

The genes are TRBV15 and TRBJ2-3; tentative D call: TRBD2 (7 bases). Trimming took 1 base from V and 4 from J, leaving 15 bases between them. The CDR3 is 16 amino acids. Per the germline V gene, CDR1 is LNHNV and CDR2 is YYDKDF (reference sequence). CDR3 sequence reads: CATSRGNAGAADTQYF. CDR3 nucleotide sequence: TGTGCCACCAGCAGAGGCAACGCGGGGGCCGCAGATACGCAGTATTTT.

This clone was detected once. The gene calls are TRBV10-1 and TRBJ2-3; 13 positions agree with TRBD2. V was clipped by 5 bases and J by 2 bases; unmatched bases: 4. CDR1 is WNHNN, CDR2 SYGVQD, per germline (reference sequence). There are 16 residues in the CDR3. The CDR3 sequence is CASSSGLAGVTDTQYF. DNA for the CDR3: TGCGCCAGCAGTAGTGGACTAGCGGGGGTCACAGATACGCAGTATTTT.

This clone appeared a few times. This specimen includes other DNA sequences encoding the same CDR3. The V and J genes are TRBV5-1 and TRBJ1-3; no clear D. V lost 0 bases, J lost 0 bases, and 7 bases lay in between. Germline CDR1 and CDR2: SGHRS and YFSETQ. CDR3 length equals 15 residues. CDR3 sequence reads: CASSLAGSSGNTIYF. The CDR3 bases are TGCGCCAGCAGCTTGGCGGGCAGCTCTGGAAACACCATATATTTT.

V gene TRBV30 combines with J gene TRBJ2-7; perhaps TRBD2 as D (6 bases). Trimming pared 0 bases from V and 6 bases from J, leaving 18 bases between. The CDR3 is 15 residues long. In germline, CDR1 is GTSNPN, CDR2 SVGIG (reference sequence). The CDR3 protein is CAWSVLRGTRAEQYF. CDR3 sequence (DNA): TGTGCCTGGAGTGTACTGCGCGGGACCCGGGCCGAGCAGTACTTC.

This chain connects TRBV5-1 to TRBJ2-7; D may be TRBD1 (5 bases). V was shortened by 4 bases and J by 2 bases, with 13 bases between the two germline ends. The CDR3 is 14 residues long. Germline assignment: CDR1 SGHRS and CDR2 YFSETQ. CDR3: CASSDVRATYEQYF. CDR3 bases: TGCGCCAGCAGCGACGTCAGGGCCACCTACGAGCAGTACTTC.